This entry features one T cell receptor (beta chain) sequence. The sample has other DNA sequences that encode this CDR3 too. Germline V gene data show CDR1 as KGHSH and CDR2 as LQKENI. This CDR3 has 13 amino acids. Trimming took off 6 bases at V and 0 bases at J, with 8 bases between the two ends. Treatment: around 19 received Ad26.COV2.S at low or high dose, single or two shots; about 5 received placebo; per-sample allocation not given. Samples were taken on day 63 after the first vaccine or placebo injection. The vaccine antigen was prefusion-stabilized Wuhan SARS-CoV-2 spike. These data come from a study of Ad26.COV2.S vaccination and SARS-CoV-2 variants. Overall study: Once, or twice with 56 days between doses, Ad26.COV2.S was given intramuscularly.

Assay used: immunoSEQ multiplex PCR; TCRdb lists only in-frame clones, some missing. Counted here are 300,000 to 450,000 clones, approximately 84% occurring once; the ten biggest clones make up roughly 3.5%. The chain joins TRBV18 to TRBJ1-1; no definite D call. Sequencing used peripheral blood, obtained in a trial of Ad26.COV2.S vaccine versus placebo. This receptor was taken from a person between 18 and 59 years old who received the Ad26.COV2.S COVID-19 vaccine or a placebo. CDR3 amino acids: CASSPLVNTEAFF. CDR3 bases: TGTGCCAGCTCCCCTTTGGTGAACACTGAAGCTTTCTTT.